The 27 T cell receptor beta chains below were found in one sample sequenced in a study of blood T cell repertoires in COVID-19. Sequencing used immunoSEQ multiplex PCR; TCRdb keeps in-frame clones, though not all of them. The sample carries more than 95,000 clones, over 75% recorded once. Sequences were obtained from peripheral blood. The receptor source for this set is a man aged 55-75 years with acute or convalescent COVID-19.

This rearrangement joins TRBV18 to TRBJ1-2; no firm D call. CDR1 and CDR2 (germline): KGHSH, LQKENI. The CDR3 length is 15 residues. V lost 3 bases, J lost 4 bases, and 15 bases lay in between. As DNA, the CDR3 is TGTGCCAGCTCACCGGGTGAGGGAACCAGCTATGGCTACACCTTC. Translation gives CASSPGEGTSYGYTF. Filled out from reference TRBV18 and TRBJ1-2, the complete variable domain reads NAGVMQNPRHLVRRRGQEARLRCSPMKGHSHVYWYRQLPEEGLKFMVYLQKENIIDESGMPKERFSAEFPKEGPSILRIQQVVRGDSAAYFCASSPGEGTSYGYTFGSGTRLTVV.

V usage is TRBV7-9 and J usage is TRBJ1-6; D is uncertain. V was pared by 1 base and J by 7 bases, with 11 bases between. CDR3 length: 15 residues. CDR1 and CDR2 (germline): SEHNR, FQNEAQ (reference sequence). CDR3 protein: CASSLVEVSNSPLHF. In DNA form, the CDR3 reads TGTGCCAGCAGCTTAGTGGAGGTGAGCAATTCACCCCTCCACTTT.

This rearrangement joins TRBV6-5 to TRBJ1-6; TRBD1 might be the D (5 bases). V was shortened by 5 bases and J by 7 bases, with 12 bases between the two germline ends. CDR1 and CDR2 (germline): MNHEY, SVGAGI. The CDR3 length is 14 residues. The DNA of the CDR3 is TGTGCCAGCAGTCGACAGAATAGAAATTCACCCCTCCACTTT. Translated, it gives CASSRQNRNSPLHF.

The table lists this clone with a few counts. The CDR3 sequence: CASSLGGAGGFSGYTF. DNA of the CDR3: TGCGCCAGCTCCCTGGGGGGGGCAGGGGGCTTCTCTGGCTACACCTTC. The chain has TRBV10-2 and TRBJ1-2; 8 positions agree with TRBD1. CDR1 and CDR2 from the germline V gene are WSHSY and SAAADI. The V gene end was trimmed by 8 bases and the J gene end by 7 bases; junction bases not matched to a gene: 18. The CDR3 length is 16 residues.

The chain links TRBV5-4 to TRBJ2-7, with 10 bases matching TRBD1. The ends lost 5 bases at V and 2 bases at J; junction bases unmatched: 4. This CDR3 has 14 residues. Germline assignment: CDR1 SGHNT and CDR2 YYREEE (reference sequence). In nucleotides, the CDR3 is TGTGCCAGCAGTCCCGGGACAGGGGCCTACGAGCAGTACTTC. It is translated as CASSPGTGAYEQYF. Filled out from reference TRBV5-4 and TRBJ2-7, the complete variable domain reads ETGVTQSPTHLIKTRGQQVTLRCSSQSGHNTVSWYQQALGQGPQFIFQYYREEENGRGNFPPRFSGLQFPNYSSELNVNALELDDSALYLCASSPGTGAYEQYFGPGTRLTVT.

The chain couples TRBV5-4 to TRBJ1-4; 9 positions agree with TRBD1. Germline CDR1 reads SGHNT; CDR2 reads YYREEE (reference sequence). Trimming cost V 0 bases and J 7 bases; bases outside gene matches: 4. This CDR3 spans 15 amino acids. CDR3 protein: CASSLATGGTEKLFF. The CDR3 nucleotides read TGTGCCAGCAGCTTGGCGACAGGGGGAACTGAAAAACTGTTTTTT. The full variable domain, with the rest looked up from reference TRBV5-4 and TRBJ1-4, is ETGVTQSPTHLIKTRGQQVTLRCSSQSGHNTVSWYQQALGQGPQFIFQYYREEENGRGNFPPRFSGLQFPNYSSELNVNALELDDSALYLCASSLATGGTEKLFFGSGTQLSVL.

The rearrangement links TRBV3-1 (or the pseudogene TRBV3-2) to TRBJ2-3, with D tentatively TRBD1 (6 bases). Trimming stripped 6 bases from V and 0 bases from J, with 13 bases between. Germline V gives CDR1 LGHDT, CDR2 YNNKEL (reference sequence). The CDR3 loop spans 15 amino acids. The CDR3 is CASRLQGTSTDTQYF. The CDR3 region has the DNA TGTGCCAGCAGACTACAGGGAACGAGCACAGATACGCAGTATTTT.

This chain links TRBV19 with TRBJ1-3; no definite D call. Between the trimmed V and J ends, which lost 9 bases and 6 bases, there was a span of 15 bases. This CDR3 has 13 residues. CDR1 is LNHDA, CDR2 SQIVND, per germline (reference sequence). DNA for the CDR3: TGTGCCAGCCTACAGTTTGGGTCAAACACCATATATTTT. It translates to CASLQFGSNTIYF.

The genes are TRBV2 and TRBJ2-2; D not certain. Germline-derived CDR1 and CDR2 are SNHLY and FYNNEI. This CDR3 contains 14 residues. The V and J ends lost 4 bases and 2 bases respectively, with 8 bases between them. The CDR3 sequence is CASSVAENTGELFF. The CDR3 coding sequence is TGTGCCAGCAGTGTTGCGGAAAACACCGGGGAGCTGTTTTTT.

The V call is TRBV11-1, the J call TRBJ2-7; 8 positions match TRBD1. The CDR3 totals 16 residues. J was trimmed by 3 bases and V by 5 bases; bases with no gene match: 12. The V gene's germline CDR1 is SGHAT and CDR2 FQDESV (reference sequence). CDR3 sequence (DNA): TGTGCCAGCAGCACCTCCGGACAGGGCCTGGGCTACGAGCAGTACGTC. The encoded protein is CASSTSGQGLGYEQYV.

This clone was found once. V gene TRBV19 combines with J gene TRBJ1-5; 9 bases agree with TRBD1. In germline, CDR1 is LNHDA, CDR2 SQIVND (reference sequence). V shed 7 bases and J 7 bases; nucleotides not matched to a gene: 8. The CDR3 consists of 14 residues. Written as DNA, the CDR3 is TGTGCCAGTACCCCGGGACAGGGTACACAGCCCCAGCATTTT. This encodes CASTPGQGTQPQHF.

The chain couples TRBV3-1 (or the pseudogene TRBV3-2) to TRBJ2-2; no clear D. CDR3 size: 15 residues. With 1 base removed from V and 3 bases from J, the gap between germline ends came to 9 bases. In germline, CDR1 is LGHDT, CDR2 YNNKEL (reference sequence). CDR3 region: CASSQGLSHTGELFF. CDR3 nucleotides: TGTGCCAGCAGCCAAGGCCTATCCCACACCGGGGAGCTGTTTTTT.

V usage is TRBV2 and J usage is TRBJ1-1, with a possible D match to TRBD1 (5 bases). Germline values: CDR1 SNHLY, CDR2 FYNNEI. Trimming shortened V by 6 bases and J by 1 base, and 12 bases separated the two germline ends. This CDR3 spans 14 amino acids. The CDR3 region is CASRSQGTNTEAFF. In DNA form, the CDR3 reads TGTGCCAGCAGGAGCCAGGGAACGAACACTGAAGCTTTCTTT.

The genes are TRBV27 and TRBJ1-2, with D unclear. Germline V gene sequence: CDR1 MNHEY, CDR2 SMNVEV (reference sequence). V lost 6 bases to trimming and J lost 2 bases, with 10 bases between them. There are 13 residues in the CDR3. CDR3 nucleotide sequence: TGTGCCAGCAGGGGCGGGAACAACTATGGCTACACCTTC. This gives the protein CASRGGNNYGYTF.

In its sample, this clone was seen once. This sequence joins TRBV13 and TRBJ2-2, with 9 bases identical to TRBD1. CDR3 length equals 18 residues. The V segment lost 5 bases and the J segment 2 bases; nucleotides outside the gene matches: 12. Germline V gives CDR1 PRHDT, CDR2 FYEKMQ (reference sequence). CDR3 DNA: TGTGCCAGCAGCACAACAGGGGGCCTCGTCAAAAACACCGGGGAGCTGTTTTTT. Encoded protein: CASSTTGGLVKNTGELFF. Full variable domain (remainder filled in from reference TRBV13 and TRBJ2-2): AAGVIQSPRHLIKEKRETATLKCYPIPRHDTVYWYQQGPGQDPQFLISFYEKMQSDKGSIPDRFSAQQFSDYHSELNMSSLELGDSALYFCASSTTGGLVKNTGELFFGEGSRLTVL.

The chain links TRBV5-1 to TRBJ2-1, with 11 positions matching TRBD2. The CDR3 loop spans 16 amino acids. From germline, CDR1 is SGHRS and CDR2 YFSETQ. V lost 1 base, J lost 6 bases, and 6 bases stayed unmatched. As DNA, the CDR3 is TGCGCCAGCAGCTTGCGACTAGCGGGGCTGGGCAATGAGCAGTTCTTC. This codes for CASSLRLAGLGNEQFF.

The rearrangement joins TRBV6-5 to TRBJ1-2; 11 positions agree with TRBD1. The trim removed 5 bases at V and 4 bases at J, leaving 3 bases unmatched. The length of the CDR3 is 14 residues. Germline V gene data show CDR1 as MNHEY and CDR2 as SVGAGI. CDR3 in DNA: TGTGCCAGCAGTCGGACAGGGGGCGTCTATGGCTACACCTTC. Amino acids: CASSRTGGVYGYTF.

This clone was seen a few times. The chain joins TRBV24-1 to TRBJ2-1; D unresolved. This CDR3 has 15 residues. In germline, CDR1 is KGHDR, CDR2 SFDVKD. The ends were cut back, 2 bases at V and 2 bases at J, with 9 bases in the middle. The CDR3 here is CATSDSGHAYNEQFF. The CDR3 DNA reads TGTGCCACCAGTGATTCGGGTCATGCCTACAATGAGCAGTTCTTC.

The chain has TRBV5-1 and TRBJ1-1, with D tentatively TRBD1 (6 bases). CDR1 SGHRS and CDR2 YFSETQ come from the germline V gene. The V gene lost 5 bases and the J gene lost 4 bases, with 12 bases spanning the gap. This CDR3 is 13 amino acids long. The CDR3 DNA sequence: TGCGCCAGCAGTAACACAGGGCTCACTGAAGCTTTCTTT. Translating gives CASSNTGLTEAFF.

The chain combines TRBV5-1 with TRBJ2-2; a possible D gene is TRBD1 (5 bases). CDR1 is SGHRS and CDR2 is YFSETQ in the germline V gene. V lost 0 bases to trimming and J lost 6 bases, with 18 bases between them. CDR3 length: 17 amino acids. CDR3 residues: CASSLATSGHTSGELFF. Here the CDR3 DNA reads TGCGCCAGCAGCTTGGCAACCTCAGGGCATACCTCCGGGGAGCTGTTTTTT.

This clone showed up just once. V usage is TRBV27 and J usage is TRBJ1-2; D is perhaps TRBD1 (5 bases). Trimming removed 3 bases from V and 0 bases from J, with 20 bases in between. The CDR3 sequence is 18 residues long. Germline CDR1 reads MNHEY; CDR2 reads SMNVEV (reference sequence). CDR3 DNA sequence: TGTGCCAGCAGTTTTAAGGGACTTGGTCAGTCAGCTAACTATGGCTACACCTTC. Protein product: CASSFKGLGQSANYGYTF.

The rearrangement links TRBV27 to TRBJ1-1; D might be TRBD1 (5 bases). CDR1 MNHEY and CDR2 SMNVEV come from the germline V gene (reference sequence). V shed 8 bases and J shed 5 bases, with 15 bases lying between them. The CDR3 loop spans 13 amino acids. CDR3 region: CASAGGRATEAFF. The CDR3 DNA reads as TGTGCCAGCGCCGGGGGACGGGCGACTGAAGCTTTCTTT.

The chain combines TRBV6-6 with TRBJ1-1, with TRBD1 matching 8 bases. This CDR3 is 18 amino acids long. The trim removed 5 bases at V and 5 bases at J, leaving 19 bases unmatched. Germline CDR1 reads MNHNY; CDR2 reads SVGAGI (reference sequence). The CDR3: CASSRGRPRGRVRTEAFF. As DNA, the CDR3 is TGTGCCAGCAGTCGCGGAAGACCCAGGGGGCGTGTAAGAACTGAAGCTTTCTTT.

V gene TRBV11-2 combines with J gene TRBJ2-5; perhaps TRBD2 as D (5 bases). In germline, CDR1 is SGHAT, CDR2 FQNNGV. The CDR3 totals 18 residues. Trimming shortened V by 1 base and J by 0 bases, and 18 bases separated the two germline ends. DNA of the CDR3: TGTGCCAGCAGCTTAGGCGAGCACGGGAATTTGTACCAAGAGACCCAGTACTTC. Protein: CASSLGEHGNLYQETQYF.

This clone was seen only once. The V gene is TRBV6-5, the J gene TRBJ1-1; 9 nucleotides match TRBD1. CDR1 and CDR2 (germline): MNHEY, SVGAGI. V dropped 2 bases and J dropped 1; count of bases not matched to a gene: 5. This CDR3 contains 16 residues. In DNA form, the CDR3 reads TGTGCCAGCAGTTACAGATCGGGACAGGGGAACACTGAAGCTTTCTTT. Translating it yields CASSYRSGQGNTEAFF.

The rearrangement joins TRBV6-2 or TRBV6-3 to TRBJ1-2; no firm D call. With 6 bases removed from V and 2 bases from J, the gap between germline ends came to 10 bases. CDR1 is MNHEY and CDR2 is SVGEGT in the germline V gene. The CDR3 is 13 residues long. DNA for the CDR3: TGTGCCAGCAGCATACTGGGCAACTATGGCTACACCTTC. Translating it yields CASSILGNYGYTF.

This clone was found once. The chain uses TRBV7-7 and TRBJ2-5; 7 nucleotides match TRBD1. CDR3 length: 14 residues. V lost 5 bases and J lost 1; bases outside the gene matches: 4. CDR1 is SSHAT, CDR2 FNYEAQ, per germline (reference sequence). The CDR3 region is CASSPGTVQETQYF. CDR3 nucleotides: TGTGCCAGCAGCCCCGGGACAGTCCAAGAGACCCAGTACTTC.